This TCR beta chain was obtained from a study of OX40 agonist ivuxolimab in advanced cancers. In terms of the full investigation: The costimulatory receptor OX40 (CD134) was targeted by ivuxolimab, a fully human IgG2 agonistic monoclonal antibody. Intravenous ivuxolimab was administered to patients every 2 weeks at six dose levels: 0.01, 0.1, 0.3, 1.5, 3 and 10 mg/kg. Among the 52 dose-escalation patients, some 19 had hepatocellular carcinoma, around 15 melanoma, 9 renal cell carcinoma and 9 head and neck cancer. A male proportion of roughly 80% and a mean age of around 60 years, ranging from about 20 to 85, were recorded for the dose-escalation cohort. Patients were allowed to have had prior anti-PD-1, anti-PD-L1 or anti-CTLA-4 therapy, and more than 35% of the dose-escalation patients had been treated with checkpoint inhibitors. Partial responses were achieved by three dose-escalation patients, of whom one had hepatocellular carcinoma and two had cutaneous melanoma. Peripheral TCRbeta sequencing aimed to test whether ivuxolimab altered TCR sequence diversity and caused clonal T-cell expansion. The paper describes the monotherapy dose-escalation part (N of about 50 patients) of the phase I trial of ivuxolimab. Study-wide conclusions, independent of this receptor: Clonal expansion of both CD4+ and CD8+ blood T cells was observed from baseline to week 6 at doses 0.1 to 3.0 mg/kg. Partial responders in the 0.1-3.0 mg/kg groups had among the lowest normalized peripheral clonal expansion, especially among CD8+ T cells. Low levels of normalized T-cell clonal expansion were also seen in some patients who did not respond. The antigen specificity of the clonally expanded peripheral T cells was not determined. On average, CD8+ T cells showed more expanded clones than CD4+ T cells after ivuxolimab.

With respect to this clone: Its specific antigen is unknown. No much larger clone exists at a distance of one base, and base qualities are not known.

For sequencing of the TCRbeta CDR3 region, genomic DNA was extracted from the sorted cells. TCRbeta CDR3 regions were sequenced using the immunoSEQ Assay. Sourced from immuneACCESS, this table was stored by TCRdb with only in-frame sequences that have V and J called. A share of the clones is absent; for the studies checked, an unresolved V gene accounts for under half, and the remainder has no known explanation. Within this sample are tens of thousands of clones, with roughly 91% of them counted one time only. Jointly, the top ten make up around 1.5% of the sample. The trial excluded patients who had a history of autoimmune disease or who were on systemic immunosuppression. In every dose cohort, peripheral blood was drawn for TCR sequencing at baseline, cycle 4 day 1, and cycle 7 day 1. The samples were drawn from a first-in-human, open-label, multicenter phase I dose-escalation trial of ivuxolimab. Adults with locally advanced or metastatic melanoma, renal cell, hepatocellular, or head and neck squamous cell carcinoma were enrolled in the trial. Before TCR sequencing, CD4+ T cells and CD8+ T cells were sorted from peripheral blood as separate populations.

The CDR3 sequence holds 16 residues, the cysteine and phenylalanine included. The kept DNA is CDR3 alone, 48 bases in frame from the first base. At the junction V is shortened by 4 bases and J by 4 bases; bases outside the gene matches: 12. CDR1 and CDR2 are drawn from the germline V gene (reference sequence): SGHKS, YYEKEE. This sequence originates from an adult with an advanced solid tumor such as melanoma, head and neck, liver or kidney cancer. This sample comprised CD4+ or CD8+ T cells sorted from blood, obtained in a trial of the OX40 agonist ivuxolimab. In this chain, TRBV5-5 is recombined with TRBJ2-3; TRBD2 lines up with 7 middle nucleotides. DNA sequence: TGTGCCAGCAGCCCGTTCTCGAGCGGGACGGCAGATACGCAGTATTTT. The encoded protein is CASSPFSSGTADTQYF.